Described below is a single TCR beta chain sequence and its context. This CDR3 region has 16 residues. Germline assignment: CDR1 SGHTA and CDR2 FQGNSA. Trimming shortened V by 5 bases and J by 2 bases, and 16 bases separated the two germline ends. Donors of Cohort 3 who recovered were those that had two negative PCRs, clearance, or symptom resolution. As handled by the study authors: Amplification from reference gene primers served as the basis for estimated nucleated cell counts. TCRdb keeps only in-frame clones here, not all; method: immunoSEQ multiplex PCR. V and J calls and clone size are given by that table; D and trimming were obtained from the DNA. This table has over 350,000 clones, 70% to 90% appearing once. This specimen comes from a study of blood T cell repertoires in COVID-19. Whole-study context: Specimens from acute and convalescent COVID-19 originated in the United States, Italy and Spain.

Sequenced input: PBMCs or T cells enriched from blood (not recorded which). This TCR was sampled from a woman younger than 35 who had recovered from COVID-19. The gene calls are TRBV7-2 and TRBJ2-1, with TRBD2 as a possible D gene (8 bases). The CDR3 DNA reads TGTGCCAGCAGCCCCACGGGAGGGGGCACCTACAATGAGCAGTTCTTC. Translated, it gives CASSPTGGGTYNEQFF.